The present T cell receptor beta chain was sequenced within a study of breast tumors, draining lymph nodes, adjacent tissues listed by TCRdb under 2016. Turning to the overall study: In breast cancer patients, the study compared the TCR beta repertoires of tumor, adjacent nontumor tissue and axillary lymph nodes. In human breast cancer, the study set out to evaluate how tumor, surrounding tissue and draining lymph node repertoires relate to one another and whether T cells may move between these sites.

With respect to this clonotype: What this receptor recognizes is not known. There are no base qualities to consult, and no much larger clone falls within one base.

For this chain, trimming is 5 bases at the V end and 6 bases at the J end, and the number of junction bases without a gene match is 15. From its cysteine to its phenylalanine, the CDR3 spans 17 amino acids. Only the CDR3 portion is preserved as DNA: 51 bases, with reading frame beginning at the first base. Sequenced using an Illumina HiSeq 2000. TCR beta chain libraries were generated by multiplex PCR amplification. The amplified TCR beta chain products were analyzed by high-throughput sequencing. TCRdb trimmed the raw reads at Q25, called clones with MiXCR and kept productive beta chains. Rows are combined by CDR3 protein, so each entry shows the most common genes and DNA. In all, the sample holds about 66,000 distinct CDR3 sequences, and around two fifths of those were seen once. The ten biggest clones cover over 7.5% of the sample. What the study reported, not specific to this receptor: Tumor T-cell repertoires showed less diversity than lymph node repertoires and more diversity than nontumor tissue repertoires, and tumor T-cell repertoires showed preferential V and J gene usage. The data were judged consistent with most tumor T cells deriving from the lymph node and then expanding within tumor tissue. Tumor and nontumor tissue repertoires were significantly more similar in luminal-like than in basal-like breast cancer. The conclusion that tumor T cells originate in lymph nodes was framed as consistent with a hypothesis rather than directly demonstrated.

The clonotype was recovered from a female donor with breast cancer. Some clones in this sample may be carry-over from other donors' samples. The chain uses TRBV12-3 or TRBV12-4 and TRBJ2-3; 9 junctional bases match TRBD1. Material for sequencing was breast tumor tissue. The DNA is TGTGCCAGCAGTCACCACCCCGGACAGGGGTTCATTGATACGCAGTATTTT. Translated, this gives CASSHHPGQGFIDTQYF.